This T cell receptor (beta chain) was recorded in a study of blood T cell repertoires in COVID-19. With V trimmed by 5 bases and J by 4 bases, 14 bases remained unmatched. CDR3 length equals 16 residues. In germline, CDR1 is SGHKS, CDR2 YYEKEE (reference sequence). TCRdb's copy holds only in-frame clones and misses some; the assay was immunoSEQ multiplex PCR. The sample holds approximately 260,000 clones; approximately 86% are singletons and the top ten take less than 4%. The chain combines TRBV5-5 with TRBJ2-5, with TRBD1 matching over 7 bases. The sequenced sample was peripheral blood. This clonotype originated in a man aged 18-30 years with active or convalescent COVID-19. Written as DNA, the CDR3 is TGTGCCAGCAGTCAACGAACAGGGGATGTTGGAGAGACCCAGTACTTC. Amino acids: CASSQRTGDVGETQYF.